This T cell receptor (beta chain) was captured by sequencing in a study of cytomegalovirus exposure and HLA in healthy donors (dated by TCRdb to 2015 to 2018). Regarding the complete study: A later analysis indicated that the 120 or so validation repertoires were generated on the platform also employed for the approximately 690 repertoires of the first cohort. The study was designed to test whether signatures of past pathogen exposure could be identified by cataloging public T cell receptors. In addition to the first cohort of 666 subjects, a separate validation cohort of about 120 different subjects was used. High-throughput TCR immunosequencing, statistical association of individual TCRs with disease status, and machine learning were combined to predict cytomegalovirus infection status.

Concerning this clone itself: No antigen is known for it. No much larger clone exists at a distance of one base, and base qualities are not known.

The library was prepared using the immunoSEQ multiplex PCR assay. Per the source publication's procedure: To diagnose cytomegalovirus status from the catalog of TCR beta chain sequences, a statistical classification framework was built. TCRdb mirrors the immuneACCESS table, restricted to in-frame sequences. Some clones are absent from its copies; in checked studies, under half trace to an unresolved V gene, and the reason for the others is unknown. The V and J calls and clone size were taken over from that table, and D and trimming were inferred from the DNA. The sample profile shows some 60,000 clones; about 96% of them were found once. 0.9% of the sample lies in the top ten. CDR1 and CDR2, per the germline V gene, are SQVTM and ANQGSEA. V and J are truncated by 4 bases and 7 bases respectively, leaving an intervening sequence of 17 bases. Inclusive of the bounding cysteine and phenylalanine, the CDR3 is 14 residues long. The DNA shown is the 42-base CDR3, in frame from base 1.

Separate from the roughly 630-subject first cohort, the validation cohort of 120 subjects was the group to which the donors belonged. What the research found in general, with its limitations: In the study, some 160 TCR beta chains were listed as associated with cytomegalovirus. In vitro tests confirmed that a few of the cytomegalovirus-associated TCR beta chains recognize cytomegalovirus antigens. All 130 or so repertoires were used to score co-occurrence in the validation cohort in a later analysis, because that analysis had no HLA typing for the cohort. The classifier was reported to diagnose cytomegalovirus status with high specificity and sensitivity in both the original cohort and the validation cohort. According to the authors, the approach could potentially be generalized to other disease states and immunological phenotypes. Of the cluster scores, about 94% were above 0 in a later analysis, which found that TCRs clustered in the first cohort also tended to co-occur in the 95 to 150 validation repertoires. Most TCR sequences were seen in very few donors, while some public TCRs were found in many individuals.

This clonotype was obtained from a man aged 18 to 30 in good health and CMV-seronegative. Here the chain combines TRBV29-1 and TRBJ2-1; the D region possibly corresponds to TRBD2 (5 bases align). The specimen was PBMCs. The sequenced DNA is TGCAGCGTTGCGGGGTCTTTTGGGGTTAATGAGCAGTTCTTC. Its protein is CSVAGSFGVNEQFF.